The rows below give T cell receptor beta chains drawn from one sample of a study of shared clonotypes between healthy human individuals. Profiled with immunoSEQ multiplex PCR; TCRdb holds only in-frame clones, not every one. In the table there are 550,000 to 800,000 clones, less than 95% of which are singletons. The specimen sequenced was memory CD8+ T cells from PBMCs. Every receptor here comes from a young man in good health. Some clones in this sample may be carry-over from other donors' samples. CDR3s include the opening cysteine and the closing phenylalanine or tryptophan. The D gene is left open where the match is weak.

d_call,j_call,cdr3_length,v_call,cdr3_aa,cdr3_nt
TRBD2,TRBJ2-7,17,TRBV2,CAGTTSGSSRGLYEQYF,TGTGCCGGGACGACTAGCGGGAGCTCCCGAGGATTATACGAGCAGTACTTC
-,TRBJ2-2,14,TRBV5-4,CASSLVQNTGELFF,TGTGCCAGCAGCTTGGTACAGAACACCGGGGAGCTGTTTTTT
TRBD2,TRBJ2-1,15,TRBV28,CASSLLLAGYNEQFF,TGTGCCAGCAGTTTGTTACTAGCGGGTTACAATGAGCAGTTCTTC
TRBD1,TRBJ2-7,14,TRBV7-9,CASSPRQGRNEQYF,TGTGCCAGCAGCCCTCGACAGGGGAGAAACGAGCAGTACTTC
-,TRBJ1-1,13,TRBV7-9,CASSSWVGTEAFF,TGTGCCAGCAGCTCCTGGGTGGGGACTGAAGCTTTCTTT
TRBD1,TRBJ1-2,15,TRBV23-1,CASTGRLAGGYGYTF,TGCGCCAGCACCGGAAGACTCGCAGGGGGCTATGGCTACACCTTC
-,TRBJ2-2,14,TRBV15,CATSGDPGTGELFF,TGTGCCACCAGCGGGGATCCGGGCACCGGGGAGCTGTTTTTT
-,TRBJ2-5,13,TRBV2,CASKTGVQETQYF,TGTGCCAGCAAGACGGGAGTTCAAGAGACCCAGTACTTC
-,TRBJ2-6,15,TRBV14,CASSQDGVGANVLTF,TGTGCCAGCAGCCAAGACGGGGTAGGGGCCAACGTCCTGACTTTC
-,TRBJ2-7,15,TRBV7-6,CASSRRQNDSYEQYF,TGTGCCAGCAGCCGGCGACAGAACGACTCCTACGAGCAGTACTTC
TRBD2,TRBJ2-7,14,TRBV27,CASRGTMLRYEQYF,TGTGCCAGCAGGGGGACTATGCTTAGGTACGAGCAGTACTTC
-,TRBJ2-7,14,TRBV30,CAWSVKGIQYEQYF,TGTGCCTGGAGTGTAAAAGGGATCCAATACGAGCAGTACTTC
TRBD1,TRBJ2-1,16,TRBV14,CASSQLPGQGDNEQFF,TGTGCCAGCAGCCAACTTCCGGGACAGGGGGATAATGAGCAGTTCTTC
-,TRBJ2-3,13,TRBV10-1,CASSWENTDTQYF,TGCGCCAGCAGTTGGGAAAACACAGATACGCAGTATTTT
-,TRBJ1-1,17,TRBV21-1,CASSKAPGPTPNTEAFF,TGTGCCAGCAGCAAAGCCCCGGGACCGACACCGAACACTGAAGCTTTCTTT
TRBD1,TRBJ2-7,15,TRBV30,CAWSLAAGGSYEQYF,TGTGCCTGGAGTCTGGCGGCAGGGGGCAGCTACGAGCAGTACTTC